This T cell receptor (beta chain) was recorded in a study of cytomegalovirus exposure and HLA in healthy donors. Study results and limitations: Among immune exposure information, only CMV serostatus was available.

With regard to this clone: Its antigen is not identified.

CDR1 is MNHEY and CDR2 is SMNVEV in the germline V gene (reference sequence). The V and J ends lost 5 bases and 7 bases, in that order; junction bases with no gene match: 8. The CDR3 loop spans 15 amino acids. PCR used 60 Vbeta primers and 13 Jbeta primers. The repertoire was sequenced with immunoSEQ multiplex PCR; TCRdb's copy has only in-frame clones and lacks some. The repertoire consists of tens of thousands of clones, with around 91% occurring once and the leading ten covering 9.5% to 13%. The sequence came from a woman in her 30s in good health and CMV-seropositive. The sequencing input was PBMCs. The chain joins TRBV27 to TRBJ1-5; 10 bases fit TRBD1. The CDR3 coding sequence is TGTGCCAGCAGTCCCGGGACAGGGGTGAAGCAGCCCCAGCATTTT. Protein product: CASSPGTGVKQPQHF.